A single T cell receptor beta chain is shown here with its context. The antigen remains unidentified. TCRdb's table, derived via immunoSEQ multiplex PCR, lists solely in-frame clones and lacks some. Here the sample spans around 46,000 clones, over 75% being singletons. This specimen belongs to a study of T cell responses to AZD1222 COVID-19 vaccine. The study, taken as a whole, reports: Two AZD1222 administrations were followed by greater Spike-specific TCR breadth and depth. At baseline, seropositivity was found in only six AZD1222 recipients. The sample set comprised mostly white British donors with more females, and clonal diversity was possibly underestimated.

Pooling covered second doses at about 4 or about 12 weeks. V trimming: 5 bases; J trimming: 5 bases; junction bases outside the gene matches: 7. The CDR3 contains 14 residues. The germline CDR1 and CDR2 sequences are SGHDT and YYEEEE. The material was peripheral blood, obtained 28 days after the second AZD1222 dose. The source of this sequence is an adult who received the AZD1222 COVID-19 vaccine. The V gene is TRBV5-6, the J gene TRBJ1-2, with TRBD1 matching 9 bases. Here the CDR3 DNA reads TGTGCCAGCAGTTGGGCGGACAGGGGTTATGGCTACACCTTC. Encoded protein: CASSWADRGYGYTF.